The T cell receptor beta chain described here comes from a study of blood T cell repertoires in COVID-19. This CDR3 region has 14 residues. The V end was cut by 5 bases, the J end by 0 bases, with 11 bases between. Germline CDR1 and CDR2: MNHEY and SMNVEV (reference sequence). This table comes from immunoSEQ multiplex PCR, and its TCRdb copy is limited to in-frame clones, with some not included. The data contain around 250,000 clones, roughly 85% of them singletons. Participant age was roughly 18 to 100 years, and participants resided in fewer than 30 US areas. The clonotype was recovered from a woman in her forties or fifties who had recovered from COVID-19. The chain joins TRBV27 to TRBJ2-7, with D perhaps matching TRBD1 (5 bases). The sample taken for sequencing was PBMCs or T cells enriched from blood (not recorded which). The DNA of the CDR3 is TGTGCCAGCAGTCACAGGCGAAGCTCCTACGAGCAGTACTTC. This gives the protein CASSHRRSSYEQYF.